One sample yielded the 5 T cell receptor beta chains listed below, sequenced in a study of cytomegalovirus exposure and HLA in healthy donors. The PCR contained 60 Vbeta and 13 Jbeta primers. Assay used: immunoSEQ multiplex PCR; TCRdb lists only in-frame clones, some missing. The data contain approximately 86,000 clones, about 70% of them singletons. The source material was PBMCs. The receptors come from a man aged 40-55 years in good health and CMV-seronegative.

The table lists this clone with a few counts. This rearrangement joins TRBV6-5 to TRBJ1-2; D may be TRBD1 (5 bases). Per the germline V gene, CDR1 is MNHEY and CDR2 is SVGAGI. The CDR3 covers 15 residues. Between the trimmed V and J ends, which lost 2 bases and 5 bases, there was a span of 15 bases. CDR3 coding DNA: TGTGCCAGCAGTTACGACGCTGGTGGGGGGTATGGCTACACCTTC. The encoded protein is CASSYDAGGGYGYTF.

The chain is built from TRBV27 and TRBJ2-1; 12 bases match TRBD2. Germline V gene data show CDR1 as MNHEY and CDR2 as SMNVEV (reference sequence). This CDR3 is 15 amino acids long. The J segment lost 5 bases and the V segment lost 6 bases, leaving 5 bases of the junction unmatched. CDR3 in DNA: TGTGCCAGCAGGCGACTAGCGGGGGCTAACAATGAGCAGTTCTTC. Its protein is CASRRLAGANNEQFF.

This clone was picked up one time. V is TRBV5-1 and J is TRBJ1-1, with D possibly TRBD1 on 5 matching bases. V lost 4 bases to trimming and J lost 1 base, with 11 bases between them. This CDR3 is 14 amino acids long. Germline V gives CDR1 SGHRS, CDR2 YFSETQ. The CDR3 DNA is TGCGCCAGCAGCCCAAGACAGACGAACACTGAAGCTTTCTTT. Its protein is CASSPRQTNTEAFF.

This clone was seen a single time. J is TRBJ1-5 and V is TRBV15, with D possibly matching TRBD1 (6 bases). V was pared by 3 bases and J by 9 bases, with 18 bases between. The CDR3 is 15 amino acids. Germline lookup yields CDR1 LNHNV and CDR2 YYDKDF (reference sequence). The CDR3 is CATSRAGGGQGPQHF. In DNA, the CDR3 is TGTGCCACCAGCAGGGCCGGCGGGGGCCAGGGGCCCCAGCATTTT.

The chain is built from TRBV14 and TRBJ2-2; TRBD1 might be the D (6 bases). Germline V gene data show CDR1 as SGHDN and CDR2 as FVKESK. The CDR3 spans 14 residues. V lost 4 bases, J lost 6 bases, and 12 bases lay in between. Here the CDR3 DNA reads TGTGCCAGCAGCCTCCAGGGGACCCCCGGGGAGCTGTTTTTT. Its protein product is CASSLQGTPGELFF.